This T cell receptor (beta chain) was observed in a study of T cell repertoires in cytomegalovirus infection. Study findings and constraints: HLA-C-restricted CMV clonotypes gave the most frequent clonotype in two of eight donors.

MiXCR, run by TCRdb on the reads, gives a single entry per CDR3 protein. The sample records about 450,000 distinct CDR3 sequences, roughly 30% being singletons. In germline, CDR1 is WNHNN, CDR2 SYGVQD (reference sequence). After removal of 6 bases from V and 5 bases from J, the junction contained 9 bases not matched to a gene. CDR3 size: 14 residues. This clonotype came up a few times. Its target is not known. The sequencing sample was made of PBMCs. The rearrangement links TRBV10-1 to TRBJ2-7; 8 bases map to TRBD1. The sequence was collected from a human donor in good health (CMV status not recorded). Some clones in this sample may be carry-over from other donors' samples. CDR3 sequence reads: CASSATTGEHEQYF. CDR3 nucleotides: TGCGCCAGCAGCGCTACGACAGGGGAGCACGAGCAGTACTTC.